This entry describes one T cell receptor beta chain. Antigen: not known. This entry comes from a study of cytomegalovirus exposure and HLA in healthy donors. The PCR employed 60 Vbeta primers together with 13 Jbeta primers. Profiled with immunoSEQ multiplex PCR; TCRdb holds only in-frame clones, not every one. The sample contains about 69,000 clones, about 80% of which appear only once. Notes on the study in general: Many donors shared some public TCRs, even though most TCR sequences were rare.

The source material was PBMCs. The source of this sequence is a man between 18 and 35 years old in good health and CMV-seronegative.

DNA of the CDR3: TGTGCCAGTAGTATTAGAGGGGGCGGGAATCAGCCCCAGCATTTT. It codes for CASSIRGGGNQPQHF. The chain couples TRBV19 to TRBJ1-5; 7 bases match TRBD1. After removal of 3 bases from V and 4 bases from J, the junction contained 6 bases not matched to a gene. Germline loops: CDR1 LNHDA, CDR2 SQIVND (reference sequence). This CDR3 is built from 15 residues.